This record concerns one T cell receptor beta chain sequence. Its antigen is unidentified. Measured with immunoSEQ multiplex PCR; TCRdb has only the in-frame clones, and not every one. The data show 3,500 to 5,500 clones, roughly 61% seen once. The source of the sample is a study of PD-1 blockade in classical Hodgkin lymphoma. This CDR3 spans 15 amino acids. The germline V gene has CDR1 KGHSY and CDR2 FQNENV. V shed 4 bases and J shed 8 bases, with 20 bases lying between them. Study conclusions and caveats: In CD4+ cells, TCR diversity went up significantly by C4D1, but in CD8+ cells it did not. The study found complete responders had baseline diversity similar to newly diagnosed patients. Underlying causes for the observed repertoire differences were not defined, possibly disease activity or prior therapy. Relapsed/refractory patients reportedly had the lowest baseline TCR diversity, below newly diagnosed patients, who were below healthy donors.

Every one of the patients relapsed after autologous stem cell transplantation (brentuximab vedotin exposure was variable). This specimen was peripheral blood mononuclear cells (PBMCs), taken at baseline. This sequence originates from a human donor with classical Hodgkin lymphoma. V is TRBV16 and J is TRBJ1-2; the D gene is possibly TRBD1 (6 bases). The CDR3 here is CASSPVVVQGWGYTF. In DNA, the CDR3 is TGTGCCAGCAGCCCAGTTGTGGTACAGGGCTGGGGCTACACCTTC. The entire variable domain, with the rest obtained from reference TRBV16 and TRBJ1-2, is as follows: GEEVAQTPKHLVRGEGQKAKLYCAPIKGHSYVFWYQQVLKNEFKFLISFQNENVFDETGMPKERFSAKCLPNSPCSLEIQATKLEDSAVYFCASSPVVVQGWGYTFGSGTRLTVV.